This T cell receptor beta chain was identified during a study of T cell responses to AZD1222 COVID-19 vaccine. Study-level points and caveats: CD4 TCRs covered the whole spike, strongest at regions 160-218 and 743-854. The study reported that nearly half of spike-specific TCRs target unmutated variant regions. Only a handful of people who got AZD1222 tested seropositive at baseline. It was only after the peak T cell response that any repertoires were sampled.

TCRdb's copy holds only in-frame clones and misses some; the assay was immunoSEQ multiplex PCR. This table has about 180,000 clones, approximately 90% appearing once. In regard to this clone: Antigen specificity is unknown.

This clonotype was sampled from an adult in good health. The material was peripheral blood, obtained on day 0 of AZD1222 vaccination.

The CDR3 region is CASSYARANTEAFF. In DNA form, the CDR3 reads TGTGCCAGCAGTTACGCCAGGGCGAACACTGAAGCTTTCTTT. The rearrangement links TRBV6-5 to TRBJ1-1; possible D gene TRBD1, 5 bases. Trimming left V 2 bases short and J 1 base short, with 8 bases between. The CDR3 is made up of 14 amino acids. CDR1 is MNHEY, CDR2 SVGAGI, per germline.